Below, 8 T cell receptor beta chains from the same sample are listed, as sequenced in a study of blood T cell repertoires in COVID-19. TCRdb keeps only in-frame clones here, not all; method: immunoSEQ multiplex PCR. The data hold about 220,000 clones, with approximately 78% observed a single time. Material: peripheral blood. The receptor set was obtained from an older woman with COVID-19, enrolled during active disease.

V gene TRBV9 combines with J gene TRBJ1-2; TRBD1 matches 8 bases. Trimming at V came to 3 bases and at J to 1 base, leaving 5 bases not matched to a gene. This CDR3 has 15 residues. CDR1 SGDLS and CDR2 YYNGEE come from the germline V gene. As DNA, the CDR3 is TGTGCCAGCAGCGAGTGGGACAGGTTTAACTATGGCTACACCTTC. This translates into CASSEWDRFNYGYTF.

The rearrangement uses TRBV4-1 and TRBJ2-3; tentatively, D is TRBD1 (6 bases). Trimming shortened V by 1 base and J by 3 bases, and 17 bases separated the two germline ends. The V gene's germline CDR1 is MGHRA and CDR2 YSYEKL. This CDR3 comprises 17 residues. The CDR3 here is CASSQVRWSGATDTQYF. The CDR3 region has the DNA TGCGCCAGCAGCCAAGTCAGGTGGTCAGGGGCTACAGATACGCAGTATTTT.

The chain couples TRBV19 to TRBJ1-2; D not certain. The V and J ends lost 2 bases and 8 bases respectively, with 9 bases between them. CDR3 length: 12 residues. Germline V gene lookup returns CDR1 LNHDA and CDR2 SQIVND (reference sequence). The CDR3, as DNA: TGTGCCAGTAGTATAAATGAGCGGGGCTACACCTTC. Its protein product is CASSINERGYTF. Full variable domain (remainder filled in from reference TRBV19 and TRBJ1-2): DGGITQSPKYLFRKEGQNVTLSCEQNLNHDAMYWYRQDPGQGLRLIYYSQIVNDFQKGDIAEGYSVSREKKESFPLTVTSAQKNPTAFYLCASSINERGYTFGSGTRLTVV.

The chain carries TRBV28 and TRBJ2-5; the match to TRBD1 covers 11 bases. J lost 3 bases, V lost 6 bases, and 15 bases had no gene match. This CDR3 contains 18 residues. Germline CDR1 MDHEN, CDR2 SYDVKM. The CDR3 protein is CASRPSRDRGKVKETQYF. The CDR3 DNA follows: TGTGCCAGCAGACCTTCCCGGGACAGGGGGAAGGTTAAAGAGACCCAGTACTTC.

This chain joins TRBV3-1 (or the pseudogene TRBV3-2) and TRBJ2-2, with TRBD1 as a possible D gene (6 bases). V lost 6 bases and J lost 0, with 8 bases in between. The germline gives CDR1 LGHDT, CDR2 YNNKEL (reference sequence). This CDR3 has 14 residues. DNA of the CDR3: TGTGCCAGCAGTGGGACAACGAACACCGGGGAGCTGTTTTTT. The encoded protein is CASSGTTNTGELFF.

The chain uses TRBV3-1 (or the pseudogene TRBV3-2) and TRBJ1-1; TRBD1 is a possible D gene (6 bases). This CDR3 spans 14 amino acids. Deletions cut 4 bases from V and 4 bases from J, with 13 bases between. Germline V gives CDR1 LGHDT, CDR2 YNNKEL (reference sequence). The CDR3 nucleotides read TGTGCCAGCAGCCTGTCAGGGGAGGGCACTGAAGCTTTCTTT. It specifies CASSLSGEGTEAFF.

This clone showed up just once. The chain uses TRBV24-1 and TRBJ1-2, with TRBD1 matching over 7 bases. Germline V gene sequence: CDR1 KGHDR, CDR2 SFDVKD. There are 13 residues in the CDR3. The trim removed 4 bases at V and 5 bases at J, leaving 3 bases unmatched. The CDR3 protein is CATSDRGIYGYTF. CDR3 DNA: TGTGCCACCAGTGACAGGGGGATATATGGCTACACCTTC.

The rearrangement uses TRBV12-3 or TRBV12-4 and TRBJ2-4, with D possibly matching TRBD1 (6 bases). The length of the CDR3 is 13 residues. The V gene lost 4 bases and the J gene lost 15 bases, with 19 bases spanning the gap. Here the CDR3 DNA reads TGTGCCAGCAGTTCGAACAGGGCAGTAGGTGCGTACTTC. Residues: CASSSNRAVGAYF.